This T cell receptor beta chain was captured in a study of cytomegalovirus exposure and HLA in healthy donors. Findings and limits, study-wide: TCR beta chains associated with HLA were, in a later analysis, more clonally expanded than equally common others. In a later analysis, an Asian-associated ancestry cluster reportedly showed fewer N-insertions than the roughly 690-donor mean. Later analysis identified a missense DCLRE1C variant that was linked to TCR beta V- and J-gene trimming.

PCR amplification relied on 60 Vbeta primers (plus 13 Jbeta primers). Assay used: immunoSEQ multiplex PCR; TCRdb lists only in-frame clones, some missing. The data hold about 160,000 clones, with roughly 84% observed a single time. In germline, CDR1 is SGHAT, CDR2 FQNNGV. CDR3 size: 13 residues. V gave up 5 bases and J gave up 4 bases, with 11 bases separating them. A remark on this clone: Its specificity is unknown.

Sequenced: PBMCs. The chain recombines TRBV11-2 with TRBJ1-1, with a weak D call TRBD1 (5 bases). The TCR originated in a man aged 18 to 29 in good health and CMV-seropositive. The CDR3 loop reads CASSAFQGTEAFF. In DNA form, the CDR3 reads TGTGCCAGCAGCGCTTTTCAGGGCACTGAAGCTTTCTTT.